Each of the 5 T cell receptor beta chains below was sequenced from the same sample in a study of control samples from healthy donors and cancer patients. Assay used: immunoSEQ multiplex PCR; TCRdb lists only in-frame clones, some missing. Of some 89,000 clones listed, approximately 86% are singletons. The specimen was blood. Receptors originate from a man aged 25 to 40 in good health.

The genes are TRBV3-1 (or the pseudogene TRBV3-2) and TRBJ1-1; D gene unclear. The CDR3 consists of 15 residues. V dropped 1 base and J dropped 1 base, with 10 bases sitting between them. CDR1 and CDR2 (germline): LGHDT, YNNKEL (reference sequence). The CDR3 spells CASSQAGRPNTEAFF. CDR3 DNA sequence: TGTGCCAGCAGCCAAGCAGGCAGGCCGAACACTGAAGCTTTCTTT.

The chain has TRBV6-4 and TRBJ2-7, with D perhaps matching TRBD1 (5 bases). The CDR3 runs to 14 residues. Trimming left V 5 bases short and J 2 bases short, with 13 bases between. Germline V gene data show CDR1 as MRHNA and CDR2 as SNTAGT. The CDR3 sequence: CASSHSDSAYEQYV. The CDR3 DNA follows: TGTGCCAGCAGTCATTCCGACAGTGCCTACGAGCAGTACGTC.

V and J are TRBV24-1 and TRBJ2-2, with TRBD1 as a possible D gene (5 bases). Germline V gene sequence: CDR1 KGHDR, CDR2 SFDVKD. Trimming took off 5 bases at V and 3 bases at J, with 12 bases between the two ends. The CDR3 has 15 amino acids. The CDR3 loop reads CATSGRQPHTGELFF. CDR3 coding DNA: TGTGCCACCAGTGGAAGACAGCCACACACCGGGGAGCTGTTTTTT.

This clone was observed a single time. The V and J genes are TRBV12-5 and TRBJ2-5; 10 bases match TRBD1. The CDR3 has 14 residues. The J segment lost 4 bases and the V segment lost 6 bases, leaving 5 bases of the junction unmatched. The germline V gene has CDR1 LGHNT and CDR2 FRNRAP. CDR3 loop: CASGDGTGVETQYF. In DNA form, the CDR3 reads TGTGCTAGTGGGGACGGGACAGGGGTAGAGACCCAGTACTTC.

The chain combines TRBV6-5 with TRBJ2-2; D unresolved. This CDR3 spans 14 amino acids. V lost 7 bases and J lost 8, with 17 bases in between. From germline, CDR1 is MNHEY and CDR2 SVGAGI. The CDR3 reads CASKGRTYKGELFF. The CDR3 DNA reads TGTGCCAGCAAGGGCAGAACTTATAAGGGGGAGCTGTTTTTT.